Below are 2 T cell receptor beta chains sequenced from a single sample in a study of Ad26.COV2.S vaccination and SARS-CoV-2 variants. Indicated treatment: roughly 19 received Ad26.COV2.S at low or high dose, single or two shots; 5 received placebo; per-sample allocation not given. Sampling occurred on day 63 after the first vaccine or placebo injection. Some clones are missing from TCRdb's copy, which holds only in-frame ones; the method was immunoSEQ multiplex PCR. The repertoire has approximately 480,000 clones, around 88% of them found once; the top ten carry around 13%. Material: peripheral blood, obtained in a trial of Ad26.COV2.S vaccine versus placebo. The receptors were gathered from a person aged 18-65 years who received the Ad26.COV2.S COVID-19 vaccine or a placebo.

The rearrangement joins TRBV6-5 to TRBJ2-7; D unclear. The CDR3 consists of 14 residues. Germline CDR1 is MNHEY and CDR2 is SVGAGI. V was shortened by 5 bases and J by 2 bases, with 13 bases between the two germline ends. The CDR3 sequence: CASSITGPPYEQYF. Here the CDR3 DNA reads TGTGCCAGCAGTATAACGGGCCCACCCTACGAGCAGTACTTC.

The V and J genes are TRBV25-1 and TRBJ1-6; tentative D call: TRBD1 (6 bases). Germline V gene sequence: CDR1 MGHDK, CDR2 SYGVNS. V was cut by 4 bases and J by 6 bases, with 19 bases left in between. The CDR3 is 17 amino acids. Here the CDR3 DNA reads TGTGCCAGCAGTGCGACGTTGACAGGTCTCGTTAATTCACCCCTCCACTTT. It is translated as CASSATLTGLVNSPLHF.